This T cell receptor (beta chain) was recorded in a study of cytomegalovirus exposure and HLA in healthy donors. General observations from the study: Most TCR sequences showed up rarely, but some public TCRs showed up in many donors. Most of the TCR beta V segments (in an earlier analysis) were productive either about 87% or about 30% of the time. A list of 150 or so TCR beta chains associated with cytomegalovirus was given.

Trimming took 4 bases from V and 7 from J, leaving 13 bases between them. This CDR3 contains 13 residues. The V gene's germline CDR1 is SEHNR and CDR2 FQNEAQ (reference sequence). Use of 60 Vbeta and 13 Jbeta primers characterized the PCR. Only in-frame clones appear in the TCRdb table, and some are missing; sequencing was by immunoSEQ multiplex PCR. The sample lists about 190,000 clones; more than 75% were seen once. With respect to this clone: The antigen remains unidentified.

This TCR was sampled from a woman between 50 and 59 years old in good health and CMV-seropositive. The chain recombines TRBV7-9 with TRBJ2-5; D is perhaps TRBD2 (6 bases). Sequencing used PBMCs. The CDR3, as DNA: TGTGCCAGCAGCTATAGCGGTCGGGGGACCCAGTACTTC. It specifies CASSYSGRGTQYF.